This T cell receptor (beta chain) was profiled in a study of blood T cell repertoires in COVID-19. Some clones are missing from TCRdb's copy, which holds only in-frame ones; the method was immunoSEQ multiplex PCR. In the table there are around 230,000 clones, 86% of which are singletons. Germline V gene data show CDR1 as GTSNPN and CDR2 as SVGIG (reference sequence). With V trimmed by 1 base and J by 7 bases, 7 bases remained unmatched. The CDR3 runs 15 residues. Material: peripheral blood. The clonotype originates from a man in his thirties or forties who had recovered from COVID-19. The genes are TRBV30 and TRBJ2-2, with 9 bases lining up with TRBD1. CDR3 DNA: TGTGCCTGGAGTGCCGGGACAGGGATCAGCGGGGAGCTGTTTTTT. Protein product: CAWSAGTGISGELFF. Using reference TRBV30 and TRBJ2-2 for the parts outside the CDR3, the full variable domain is SQTIHQWPATLVQPVGSPLSLECTVEGTSNPNLYWYRQAAGRGLQLLFYSVGIGQISSEVPQNLSASRPQDRQFILSSKKLLLSDSGFYLCAWSAGTGISGELFFGEGSRLTVL.